This T cell receptor beta chain was sequenced in a study of blood T cell repertoires in COVID-19. Study summary: In each case, the material was cDNA or gDNA derived from T cells, B-cell-depleted T cells, or PBMCs.

Authors' analysis steps: The authors estimated nucleated cell counts from reference gene primer amplification. Method: immunoSEQ multiplex PCR; TCRdb's copy keeps in-frame clones and lacks some. The V and J calls and clone size were taken over from that table, and D and trimming were inferred from the DNA. Found here are 300,000 to 350,000 clones, nearly 90% of them singletons; the top ten hold around 4.4%. Participants were aged about 18 to 90 years, lived in 25 or so US areas, and enrolled virtually. Participants' own reports of clinical history determined their cohort assignment. Trimming left V 3 bases short and J 1 base short, with 10 bases between. Per germline, CDR1 SGDLS and CDR2 YYNGEE. The CDR3 has 14 residues.

The chain couples TRBV9 to TRBJ1-1, with D maybe TRBD1 (6 bases). The sample was PBMCs or T cells enriched from blood (not recorded which). This receptor was obtained from a woman between 18 and 29 years old with acute COVID-19. CDR3 loop: CASSGRDTNTEAFF. The CDR3 coding sequence is TGTGCCAGCAGCGGCCGGGACACGAACACTGAAGCTTTCTTT.